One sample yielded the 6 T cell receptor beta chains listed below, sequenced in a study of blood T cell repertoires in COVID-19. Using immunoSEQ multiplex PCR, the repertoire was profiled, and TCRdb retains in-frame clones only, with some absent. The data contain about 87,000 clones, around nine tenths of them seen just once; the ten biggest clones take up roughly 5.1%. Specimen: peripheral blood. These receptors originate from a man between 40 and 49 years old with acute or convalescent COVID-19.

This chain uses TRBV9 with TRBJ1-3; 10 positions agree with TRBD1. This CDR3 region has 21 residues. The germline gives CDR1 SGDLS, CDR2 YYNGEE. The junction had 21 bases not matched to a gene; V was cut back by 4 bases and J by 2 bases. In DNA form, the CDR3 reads TGTGCCAGCAGCCTGCGCGGGCCCGAGGGACAGGGGAATATCGCTGGAAACACCATATATTTT. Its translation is CASSLRGPEGQGNIAGNTIYF.

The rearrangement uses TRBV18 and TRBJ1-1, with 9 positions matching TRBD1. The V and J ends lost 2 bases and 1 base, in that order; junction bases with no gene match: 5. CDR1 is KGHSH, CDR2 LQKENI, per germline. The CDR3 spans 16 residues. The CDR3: CASSPRDRVSNTEAFF. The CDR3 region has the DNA TGTGCCAGCTCACCAAGGGACAGGGTTTCGAACACTGAAGCTTTCTTT.

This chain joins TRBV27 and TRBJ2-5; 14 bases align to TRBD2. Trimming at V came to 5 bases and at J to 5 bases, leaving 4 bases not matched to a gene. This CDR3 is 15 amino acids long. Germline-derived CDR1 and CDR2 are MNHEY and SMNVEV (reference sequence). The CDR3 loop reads CASSTGLAGVETQYF. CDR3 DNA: TGTGCCAGCAGTACGGGACTAGCGGGAGTGGAGACCCAGTACTTC.

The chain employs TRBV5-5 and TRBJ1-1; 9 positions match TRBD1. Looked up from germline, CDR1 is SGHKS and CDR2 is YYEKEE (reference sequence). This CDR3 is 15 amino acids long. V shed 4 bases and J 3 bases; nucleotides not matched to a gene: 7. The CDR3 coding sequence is TGTGCCAGCAGCCAGTCACAGGGGGCCTACACTGAAGCTTTCTTT. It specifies CASSQSQGAYTEAFF.

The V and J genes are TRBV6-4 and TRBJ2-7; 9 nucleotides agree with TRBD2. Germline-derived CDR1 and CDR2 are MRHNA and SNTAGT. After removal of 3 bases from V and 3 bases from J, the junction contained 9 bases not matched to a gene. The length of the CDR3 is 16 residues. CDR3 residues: CASSDSIAGARYEQYF. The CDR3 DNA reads TGTGCCAGCAGTGATTCGATAGCGGGGGCCCGCTACGAGCAGTACTTC.

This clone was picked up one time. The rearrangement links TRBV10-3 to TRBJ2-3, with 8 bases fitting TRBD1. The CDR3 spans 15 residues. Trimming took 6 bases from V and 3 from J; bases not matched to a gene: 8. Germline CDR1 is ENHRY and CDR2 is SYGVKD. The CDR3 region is CAIRSDRDQTDTQYF. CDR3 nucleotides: TGTGCCATCAGGTCGGACAGGGATCAGACAGATACGCAGTATTTT.